This T cell receptor (beta chain) comes out of a study of OX40 agonist ivuxolimab in advanced cancers. Study details: Of mixed ages from 23 to 79 and averaging 60 years, the group was approximately 80% male.

Study-level results: Clonal expansion from baseline to week 6 occurred in both CD4+ and CD8+ T cells.

From germline, CDR1 is SGHKS and CDR2 YYEKEE (reference sequence). Trimming cost V 1 base and J 3 bases, with 7 bases left between them. The CDR3 is 13 residues long. Clones were read by immunoSEQ multiplex PCR, and TCRdb kept only the in-frame ones, dropping some. The repertoire holds tens of thousands of clones, with approximately 80% as singletons. This clone was observed a few times. Its antigen remains unidentified. The chain links TRBV5-5 to TRBJ1-1, with D unclear. This clonotype was obtained from an adult with an advanced solid tumor such as melanoma, head and neck, liver or kidney cancer. Sequenced here: CD4+ or CD8+ T cells sorted from blood, sampled in a trial of the OX40 agonist ivuxolimab. CDR3 bases: TGTGCCAGCAGCTTGATCCCTGACACTGAAGCTTTCTTT. Protein sequence: CASSLIPDTEAFF. The complete variable domain, with remaining parts taken from reference TRBV5-5 and TRBJ1-1, reads DAGVTQSPTHLIKTRGQQVTLRCSPISGHKSVSWYQQVLGQGPQFIFQYYEKEERGRGNFPDRFSARQFPNYSSELNVNALLLGDSALYLCASSLIPDTEAFFGQGTRLTVV.